This T cell receptor beta chain was recovered during a study of blood T cell repertoires in COVID-19. Per the germline V gene, CDR1 is MGHDK and CDR2 is SYGVNS. The CDR3 sequence is 14 residues long. With 3 bases removed from V and 3 bases from J, the gap between germline ends came to 11 bases. In the source study's methods: Reference gene primer amplification yielded estimated nucleated cell counts. Profiling relied on immunoSEQ multiplex PCR, and the TCRdb table lists in-frame clones only, not all of them. D and trimming were read from the DNA, whereas the V and J calls and clone size are those reported in that table. Of some 120,000 clones detected, roughly 86% appear once; the ten largest clones hold 4.5%.

The receptor was isolated from a man aged 40-49 years with acute or convalescent COVID-19. The specimen was peripheral blood. This sequence joins TRBV25-1 and TRBJ1-1; a weak D match, TRBD1 (5 bases). CDR3 nucleotides: TGTGCCAGCAGTGATCGGGGGATTTACACTGAAGCTTTCTTT. Translation gives CASSDRGIYTEAFF.